This T cell receptor beta chain emerged from a study of CD8 T cells in Susac syndrome. Study as a whole: The sequenced Susac syndrome patients included more than five who had clinically active disease and roughly 8 who were in remission.

The V end was cut by 0 bases, the J end by 2 bases, with 13 bases between. The germline V gene encodes CDR1 SEHNR and CDR2 FQNEAQ (reference sequence). CDR3 size: 16 residues. Random hexamers were used to reverse transcribe roughly 0.5 to 1 ug of RNA. Multiplex PCR with immunoSEQ amplified the TCR beta CDR3 across 54 Vbeta and 13 Jbeta. TCRdb reanalysed the immunoSEQ multiplex PCR reads using MiXCR and keeps one entry per CDR3 protein. Here the sample spans around 150,000 distinct CDR3 sequences, just under 95% being singletons. Concerning this clonotype itself: Its antigen is not identified.

Study-wide results and caveats: CD4+ T cell repertoires in Susac syndrome lacked clonal expansion.

This chain connects TRBV7-9 to TRBJ2-5; D is undetermined. This TCR was recovered from a human donor with Susac syndrome. Specimen: CD4+ T cells from PBMCs. CDR3 in DNA: TGTGCCAGCAGCTTAGCTCTCTTCCAGGATCAAGAGACCCAGTACTTC. This gives the protein CASSLALFQDQETQYF. The variable domain in full, completed from reference TRBV7-9 and TRBJ2-5, reads DTGVSQNPRHKITKRGQNVTFRCDPISEHNRLYWYRQTLGQGPEFLTYFQNEAQLEKSRLLSDRFSAERPKGSFSTLEIQRTEQGDSAMYLCASSLALFQDQETQYFGPGTRLLVL.